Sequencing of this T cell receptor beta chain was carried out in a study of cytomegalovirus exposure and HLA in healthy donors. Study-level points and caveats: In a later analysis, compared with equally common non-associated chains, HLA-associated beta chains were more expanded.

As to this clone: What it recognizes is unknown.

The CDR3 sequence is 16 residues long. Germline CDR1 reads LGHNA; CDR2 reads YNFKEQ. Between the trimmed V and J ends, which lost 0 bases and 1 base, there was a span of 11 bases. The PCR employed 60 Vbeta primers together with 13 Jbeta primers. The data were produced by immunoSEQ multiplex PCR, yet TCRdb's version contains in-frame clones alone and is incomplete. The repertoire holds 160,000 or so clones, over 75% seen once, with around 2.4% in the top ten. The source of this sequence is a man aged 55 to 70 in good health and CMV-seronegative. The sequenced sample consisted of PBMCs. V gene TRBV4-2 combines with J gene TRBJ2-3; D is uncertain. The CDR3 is CASSQDGDLGTDTQYF. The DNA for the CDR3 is TGTGCCAGCAGCCAAGATGGAGATCTGGGCACAGATACGCAGTATTTT.